This T cell receptor beta chain was documented in a study of blood T cell repertoires in COVID-19. Study-level background: COVID-19 samples collected from the United States, Italy and Spain covered acute and convalescent phases.

In the original processing: Cell counts per sample came from amplifying reference gene primers. The assay was immunoSEQ multiplex PCR, and TCRdb's table has in-frame clones only and misses some. The D gene and trimming were derived from the DNA, and the V and J assignments and clone size from that table. The sample includes around 130,000 clones, roughly 84% of them seen just once. The ends were cut back, 2 bases at V and 7 bases at J, with 5 bases in the middle. The germline gives CDR1 SNHLY, CDR2 FYNNEI. The CDR3 is 11 amino acids. Sequenced sample: peripheral blood. The TCR comes from a woman older than 75 with acute or convalescent COVID-19. This chain uses TRBV2 with TRBJ1-2, with D perhaps matching TRBD1 (5 bases). CDR3 in DNA: TGTGCCAGCAGTGAAAGGGGTGGCTACACCTTC. Its translation is CASSERGGYTF.